What follows are 22 T cell receptor beta chains derived from one specimen sequenced in a study of response to subunit inactivated influenza vaccine. Using its own MiXCR run on the RT-PCR reads, TCRdb lists one record per CDR3 protein. This sample has fewer than 750,000 distinct CDR3 sequences; 14% occur once, and the top ten carry approximately 12%. Material: PBMCs from blood, obtained 11 to 12 days after vaccination. Source of these receptors: a man aged 50 to 60 who received an inactivated influenza vaccine.

This clonotype came up many times. This sequence joins TRBV5-6 and TRBJ1-2; 10 nucleotides align to TRBD1. The CDR3 loop spans 15 amino acids. V trimming: 2 bases; J trimming: 8 bases; junction bases outside the gene matches: 9. Germline CDR1 and CDR2: SGHDT and YYEEEE. The CDR3 DNA follows: TGTGCCAGCAGCTTTTCGACAGGGGGCGATCAGGGCTACACCTTC. Protein: CASSFSTGGDQGYTF.

This clonotype has a handful of counts. V gene TRBV11-2 combines with J gene TRBJ1-4; D not resolved. The ends were cut back, 5 bases at V and 7 bases at J, with 17 bases in the middle. This CDR3 comprises 15 residues. CDR1 and CDR2 (germline): SGHAT, FQNNGV. CDR3 residues: CASSPRGVDFEKLFF. CDR3 nucleotide sequence: TGTGCCAGCAGCCCCCGCGGGGTTGATTTTGAAAAACTGTTTTTT.

The table lists this clonotype with a few counts. V usage is TRBV20-1 and J usage is TRBJ1-3; TRBD1 matches at 7 bases. V gave up 3 bases and J gave up 6 bases; unmatched junction bases: 5. CDR3 size: 13 residues. Per germline, CDR1 DFQATT and CDR2 SNEGSKA (reference sequence). This CDR3 reads CSARGQGENTIYF. The DNA for the CDR3 is TGCAGTGCTAGGGGGCAGGGGGAAAACACCATATATTTT.

This clonotype was counted only a few times. The CDR3 region has the DNA TGCAGTGCCAGTGCTAGCGGCCACAATGAGCAGTTCTTC. This encodes CSASASGHNEQFF. The chain employs TRBV20-1 and TRBJ2-1; 7 nucleotides match TRBD2. Trimming took 6 bases from V and 5 from J; bases not matched to a gene: 7. The germline gives CDR1 DFQATT, CDR2 SNEGSKA (reference sequence). CDR3 length: 13 amino acids.

This chain joins TRBV5-1 and TRBJ2-7; TRBD1 agrees at 9 bases. This CDR3 is built from 15 residues. Germline V gene sequence: CDR1 SGHRS, CDR2 YFSETQ. V shed 4 bases, J shed 1 base, and the junction held 6 bases outside the gene matches. In DNA form, the CDR3 reads TGCGCCAGCAGCGTGACAGGGGGGGATTCCTACGAGCAGTACTTC. This encodes CASSVTGGDSYEQYF. The whole variable domain, remainder taken from reference TRBV5-1 and TRBJ2-7, is KAGVTQTPRYLIKTRGQQVTLSCSPISGHRSVSWYQQTPGQGLQFLFEYFSETQRNKGNFPGRFSGRQFSNSRSEMNVSTLELGDSALYLCASSVTGGDSYEQYFGPGTRLTVT.

This clonotype was counted at least ten times. V gene TRBV14 combines with J gene TRBJ2-3; TRBD1 matches 7 bases. The CDR3 runs to 14 residues. J was trimmed by 5 bases and V by 0 bases; bases with no gene match: 2. The germline V gene encodes CDR1 SGHDN and CDR2 FVKESK. The CDR3 sequence: CASSQDPGGDTQYF. The CDR3 bases are TGTGCCAGCAGCCAAGATCCAGGGGGAGATACGCAGTATTTT.

Only one count was recorded for this clonotype. A much larger clone differs from this one at a single base, so this may be a read error. The genes are TRBV12-3 or TRBV12-4 and TRBJ2-3; 10 bases are a match to TRBD2. The CDR3 length is 17 residues. The CDR3 DNA follows: TGTGCCTGCAGTCCTTATAGCGGGGGGCGGAGCACAGATACGCAGTATTTT. This encodes CACSPYSGGRSTDTQYF.

V and J are TRBV20-1 and TRBJ2-1; 7 nucleotides align to TRBD2. The CDR3 covers 14 residues. V lost 6 bases, J lost 2 bases, and 7 bases stayed unmatched. Germline V CDR1 and CDR2: DFQATT, SNEGSKA (reference sequence). CDR3 in amino acids: CSARRGGAYNEQFF. CDR3 sequence (DNA): TGCAGTGCGAGGCGGGGAGGGGCCTACAATGAGCAGTTCTTC.

The rearrangement uses TRBV29-1 and TRBJ2-1, with D tentatively TRBD1 (6 bases). From germline, CDR1 is SQVTM and CDR2 ANQGSEA. The CDR3 consists of 14 residues. The V end was cut by 3 bases, the J end by 7 bases, with 16 bases between. This CDR3 is CSVDQPTGWNEQFF. The DNA for the CDR3 is TGCAGCGTTGACCAACCCACAGGGTGGAATGAGCAGTTCTTC.

This clonotype was seen more than once but under ten times. The chain combines TRBV7-2 with TRBJ2-7, with D maybe TRBD2 (6 bases). Germline-derived CDR1 and CDR2 are SGHTA and FQGNSA. Between the trimmed V and J ends, which lost 1 base and 7 bases, there was a span of 11 bases. The CDR3 covers 13 residues. The CDR3 here is CASSLGSAGEQYF. The CDR3 nucleotides read TGTGCCAGCAGCTTAGGTTCGGCGGGAGAGCAGTACTTC.

This clonotype was detected a few times. This chain links TRBV5-5 with TRBJ2-3; maybe TRBD2 (6 bases). The CDR3 sequence is 15 residues long. V was cut by 5 bases and J by 4 bases, with 17 bases left in between. Looked up from germline, CDR1 is SGHKS and CDR2 is YYEKEE (reference sequence). DNA of the CDR3: TGTGCCAGCAGACTCCCCGGGAGAAGGGCAGATACGCAGTATTTT. Translating gives CASRLPGRRADTQYF.

The chain couples TRBV20-1 to TRBJ2-1; D is perhaps TRBD2 (5 bases). CDR1 is DFQATT and CDR2 is SNEGSKA in the germline V gene (reference sequence). This CDR3 is 14 amino acids long. The V gene lost 0 bases and the J gene lost 6 bases, with 12 bases spanning the gap. In DNA form, the CDR3 reads TGCAGTGCTAGAGATTGGGCGGGCCTCAATGAGCAGTTCTTC. This codes for CSARDWAGLNEQFF.

The chain carries TRBV7-9 and TRBJ2-2, with D perhaps TRBD1 (5 bases). Germline CDR1 and CDR2: SEHNR and FQNEAQ (reference sequence). V lost 7 bases and J lost 7, with 13 bases in between. This CDR3 region has 13 residues. In DNA form, the CDR3 reads TGTGCCAGCACGATTAGGGGCATCGGGGAGCTGTTTTTT. It encodes CASTIRGIGELFF.

The chain joins TRBV27 to TRBJ2-2; 7 bases are shared with TRBD2. The CDR3 contains 15 residues. Looked up from germline, CDR1 is MNHEY and CDR2 is SMNVEV (reference sequence). V gave up 1 base and J gave up 2 bases; unmatched junction bases: 1. CDR3 coding DNA: TGTGCCAGCAGTTTATGGGGGGGAAACACCGGGGAGCTGTTTTTT. It encodes CASSLWGGNTGELFF.

This clonotype was picked up a small number of times. The chain joins TRBV20-1 to TRBJ2-1; 10 positions agree with TRBD2. Germline assignment: CDR1 DFQATT and CDR2 SNEGSKA (reference sequence). This CDR3 comprises 14 residues. The V gene end was trimmed by 6 bases and the J gene end by 7 bases; junction bases not matched to a gene: 9. The CDR3 DNA sequence: TGCAGTGCCAAGGAGGCTAGCGGGAGTAATGAGCAGTTCTTC. This gives the protein CSAKEASGSNEQFF.

This clonotype was observed at least ten times. The DNA of the CDR3 is TGTGCCAGCACCCCAGGGACGGGATCCTACAATGAGCAGTTCTTC. Its protein is CASTPGTGSYNEQFF. The chain combines TRBV7-9 with TRBJ2-1, with D tentatively TRBD1 or TRBD2 (5 bases each). The V gene's germline CDR1 is SEHNR and CDR2 FQNEAQ (reference sequence). This CDR3 spans 15 amino acids. V was shortened by 7 bases and J by 1 base, with 14 bases between the two germline ends.

This clonotype has just a few counts. This chain links TRBV4-1 with TRBJ1-3; D remains ambiguous. Trimming pared 1 base from V and 0 bases from J, leaving 16 bases between. Germline assignment: CDR1 MGHRA and CDR2 YSYEKL. The CDR3 sequence is 18 residues long. The CDR3, as DNA: TGCGCCAGCAGCCAAGTGGTCCACCTCCCGACCTCTGGAAACACCATATATTTT. It encodes CASSQVVHLPTSGNTIYF.

There are a few counts of this clonotype. The chain links TRBV12-3 or TRBV12-4 to TRBJ1-6, with TRBD1 matching over 7 bases. This CDR3 region has 15 residues. Losses at the gene ends were 5 bases for V and 10 bases for J; bases not matched to a gene: 11. The CDR3 coding sequence is TGTGCCAGCAGTCCCCAGACAGGGTCAGGATCACCCCTCCACTTT. Its translation is CASSPQTGSGSPLHF.

The genes are TRBV6-6 and TRBJ1-3, with D maybe TRBD1 (5 bases). CDR3 size: 12 residues. The V and J ends lost 8 bases and 4 bases respectively, with 9 bases between them. Germline-derived CDR1 and CDR2 are MNHNY and SVGAGI (reference sequence). CDR3 DNA: TGTGCCAGCCCTACAGGAGGAAACACCATATATTTT. This codes for CASPTGGNTIYF.

This chain joins TRBV12-3 or TRBV12-4 and TRBJ2-6; D call uncertain. This CDR3 contains 14 residues. Trimming stripped 3 bases from V and 6 bases from J, with 9 bases between. In DNA form, the CDR3 reads TGTGCCAGCAGTTTTTCGGCCGAGGCCAACGTCCTGACTTTC. This sequence encodes CASSFSAEANVLTF.

The chain has TRBV18 and TRBJ1-6, with D maybe TRBD1 (5 bases). Germline CDR1 and CDR2: KGHSH and LQKENI. Trimming cost V 1 base and J 0 bases, with 13 bases left between them. The CDR3 totals 18 residues. The CDR3 sequence: CASSPRRATGSYNSPLHF. DNA for the CDR3: TGTGCCAGCTCACCACGACGGGCAACAGGCTCCTATAATTCACCCCTCCACTTT.

The V and J genes are TRBV3-1 and TRBJ1-2, with D unresolved. The CDR3 length is 14 residues. Germline loops: CDR1 LGHDT, CDR2 YNNKEL (reference sequence). The germline V and J ends were trimmed by 1 base and 4 bases, with 10 bases remaining between them. The CDR3 spells CASSQAWGGYGYTF. The CDR3 DNA sequence: TGTGCCAGCAGCCAAGCTTGGGGAGGCTATGGCTACACCTTC.